The entry below gives a single TCR beta chain sequence along with its context. This sample is part of a study of blood T cells in healthy people across ages. Next came a second PCR, run for about 6 to 12 cycles, which used a sample-barcoded 5' primer along with a J-beta primer mix. TCRdb reprocessed the 5' RACE reads via MiXCR and lists one record per CDR3 protein. In the table there are about 800,000 distinct CDR3 sequences, around 25% of which are singletons. The ends were cut back, 1 base at V and 0 bases at J, with 9 bases in the middle. The CDR3 loop spans 15 amino acids. CDR1 is SGHKS and CDR2 is YYEKEE in the germline V gene (reference sequence). This same sample was also taken into another study, of T cells of mothers and their children. That paper adds: The extracted RNA was employed in its entirety for cDNA synthesis, at around 1.4 ug per 15 ul. A second PCR was performed with the M1S primer. This primer added sample barcodes and 2-4 random nucleotides.

This receptor was taken from a boy aged 5 to 17 in good health. The V call is TRBV5-5, the J call TRBJ2-3; D is uncertain. Material for sequencing was blood. The CDR3 DNA sequence: TGTGCCAGCAGCTTGTGGGGTATGAGCACAGATACGCAGTATTTT. This encodes CASSLWGMSTDTQYF.